Below, 20 T cell receptor beta chains from the same sample are listed, as sequenced in a study of blood T cell repertoires in COVID-19. Profiling relied on immunoSEQ multiplex PCR, and the TCRdb table lists in-frame clones only, not all of them. This table has about 220,000 clones, about 90% appearing once. The material sequenced was PBMCs or T cells enriched from blood (not recorded which). The source is a woman between 50 and 59 years old with acute COVID-19.

The rearrangement uses TRBV19 and TRBJ2-5; TRBD2 aligns across 11 bases. The CDR3 spans 16 residues. CDR1 LNHDA and CDR2 SQIVND come from the germline V gene (reference sequence). With V trimmed by 4 bases and J by 1 base, 5 bases remained unmatched. This CDR3 is CASSRRLAGSQETQYF. For the CDR3, the DNA is TGTGCCAGTAGTAGGCGACTAGCGGGATCCCAAGAGACCCAGTACTTC. Full variable domain (remainder filled in from reference TRBV19 and TRBJ2-5): DGGITQSPKYLFRKEGQNVTLSCEQNLNHDAMYWYRQDPGQGLRLIYYSQIVNDFQKGDIAEGYSVSREKKESFPLTVTSAQKNPTAFYLCASSRRLAGSQETQYFGPGTRLLVL.

The chain carries TRBV27 and TRBJ2-7; tentative D call: TRBD1 (6 bases). The CDR3 covers 14 residues. In germline, CDR1 is MNHEY, CDR2 SMNVEV (reference sequence). V lost 4 bases to trimming and J lost 0 bases, with 10 bases between them. The chain's CDR3 is CASSSVGGSYEQYF. The CDR3 DNA reads TGTGCCAGCAGTTCAGTAGGGGGCTCCTACGAGCAGTACTTC.

The chain joins TRBV7-3 to TRBJ2-7; no firm D call. In germline, CDR1 is SGHTA, CDR2 FQGTGA. The CDR3 runs 13 residues. The V gene lost 0 bases and the J gene lost 3 bases, with 6 bases spanning the gap. Written as DNA, the CDR3 is TGTGCCAGCAGCTTAACTTATAGCTACGAGCAGTACTTC. Residues: CASSLTYSYEQYF.

V gene TRBV28 combines with J gene TRBJ2-5; TRBD1 aligns across 9 bases. CDR1 is MDHEN, CDR2 SYDVKM, per germline. The junction had 20 bases not matched to a gene; V was cut back by 7 bases and J by 2 bases. The CDR3 length is 19 residues. The CDR3 nucleotides read TGTGCCAGCACCCCCCCGGCGGGGACAGGGCTCTGGGGGCAAGAGACCCAGTACTTC. Translated: CASTPPAGTGLWGQETQYF.

The rearrangement links TRBV7-6 to TRBJ2-6, with 7 nucleotides matching TRBD1. CDR1 and CDR2 (germline): SGHVS, FNYEAQ. This CDR3 is built from 17 residues. With V trimmed by 4 bases and J by 0 bases, 6 bases remained unmatched. In DNA, the CDR3 is TGTGCCAGCAGCTCATTGACAGGGAACTCTGGGGCCAACGTCCTGACTTTC. Protein product: CASSSLTGNSGANVLTF.

The chain uses TRBV7-7 and TRBJ2-7, with a weak D call TRBD1 (5 bases). In germline, CDR1 is SSHAT, CDR2 FNYEAQ (reference sequence). The V gene lost 5 bases and the J gene lost 5 bases, with 19 bases spanning the gap. The CDR3 covers 15 residues. This chain's CDR3 is CASSPSTPGSHEQYF. The CDR3 bases are TGTGCCAGCAGCCCCTCCACGCCAGGGTCCCACGAGCAGTACTTC.

The rearrangement joins TRBV3-1 (or the pseudogene TRBV3-2) to TRBJ2-2; TRBD2 might be the D (5 bases). V dropped 1 base and J dropped 1 base, with 10 bases sitting between them. The CDR3 length is 16 residues. Germline V gene lookup returns CDR1 LGHDT and CDR2 YNNKEL (reference sequence). The CDR3 coding sequence is TGTGCCAGCAGCCAAGGAGCGGCACTGAACACCGGGGAGCTGTTTTTT. Protein sequence: CASSQGAALNTGELFF.

This sequence joins TRBV27 and TRBJ2-2; 7 nucleotides match TRBD1. This CDR3 spans 19 amino acids. Germline CDR1 is MNHEY and CDR2 is SMNVEV (reference sequence). V was clipped by 4 bases and J by 6 bases; unmatched bases: 20. The CDR3 protein is CASSSTPLMTGYVAGELFF. The CDR3 DNA is TGTGCCAGCAGTTCGACCCCACTCATGACAGGGTATGTCGCCGGGGAGCTGTTTTTT.

The rearrangement links TRBV5-4 to TRBJ1-6; 7 nucleotides agree with TRBD1. The junction had 10 bases not matched to a gene; V was cut back by 4 bases and J by 6 bases. The CDR3 extends over 16 amino acids. Germline CDR1 reads SGHNT; CDR2 reads YYREEE (reference sequence). The CDR3 region is CASSQLRQGGNSPLHF. The CDR3, as DNA: TGTGCCAGCAGCCAATTGCGACAGGGTGGTAATTCACCCCTCCACTTT.

The rearrangement links TRBV6-1 to TRBJ2-5; 9 bases fit TRBD1. The germline V gene encodes CDR1 MNHNS and CDR2 SASEGT. J lost 4 bases, V lost 4 bases, and 13 bases had no gene match. The CDR3 length is 17 residues. CDR3 protein: CASSVTGTGHEGETQYF. CDR3 coding DNA: TGTGCCAGCAGTGTCACCGGGACAGGGCACGAGGGAGAGACCCAGTACTTC.

The CDR3: CATSDPAGLAGPNTGELFF. The CDR3 region has the DNA TGTGCCACCAGTGATCCGGCGGGACTAGCGGGGCCGAACACCGGGGAGCTGTTTTTT. This chain connects TRBV24-1 to TRBJ2-2, with 13 bases matching TRBD2. V was pared by 3 bases and J by 0 bases, with 6 bases of the junction left unmatched. The CDR3 totals 19 residues. Per the germline V gene, CDR1 is KGHDR and CDR2 is SFDVKD.

The chain links TRBV6-5 to TRBJ1-1; the match to TRBD1 covers 7 bases. The CDR3 extends over 15 amino acids. CDR1 and CDR2 (germline): MNHEY, SVGAGI. Trimming cost V 2 bases and J 3 bases; bases outside gene matches: 6. The CDR3: CASSYAQGGYTEAFF. Written as DNA, the CDR3 is TGTGCCAGCAGTTACGCCCAAGGGGGCTACACTGAAGCTTTCTTT.

The V and J genes are TRBV7-2 and TRBJ1-1, with TRBD1 identical over 7 bases. The V gene end was trimmed by 5 bases and the J gene end by 2 bases; junction bases not matched to a gene: 5. Germline V gene sequence: CDR1 SGHTA, CDR2 FQGNSA. The CDR3 is made up of 14 amino acids. The CDR3 coding sequence is TGTGCCAGCAGCCCTGACAGGGCCAACACTGAAGCTTTCTTT. Translated: CASSPDRANTEAFF.

The chain carries TRBV7-2 and TRBJ2-5, with 7 bases lining up with TRBD2. The CDR3 runs 14 residues. The germline gives CDR1 SGHTA, CDR2 FQGNSA. V lost 1 base and J lost 5; bases outside the gene matches: 4. This CDR3 is CASSLVRESETQYF. CDR3 nucleotides: TGTGCCAGCAGCTTAGTGCGGGAGAGCGAGACCCAGTACTTC.

This clone was seen a single time. V usage is TRBV6-4 and J usage is TRBJ2-6; TRBD1 is a possible D gene (6 bases). Trimming shortened V by 2 bases and J by 0 bases, and 8 bases separated the two germline ends. This CDR3 has 16 amino acids. CDR1 and CDR2 from the germline V gene are MRHNA and SNTAGT. In nucleotides, the CDR3 is TGTGCCAGCAGTGACGGGACAAACTCTGGGGCCAACGTCCTGACTTTC. Amino acids: CASSDGTNSGANVLTF.

V gene TRBV7-8 combines with J gene TRBJ2-7, with TRBD1 matching over 7 bases. Germline V gene sequence: CDR1 SGHVS, CDR2 FQNEAQ. The CDR3 contains 13 residues. V lost 5 bases and J lost 3; bases outside the gene matches: 4. CDR3 protein: CASSLRDSYEQYF. In nucleotides, the CDR3 is TGTGCCAGCAGCCTCCGGGACAGCTACGAGCAGTACTTC. Drawing the rest from reference TRBV7-8 and TRBJ2-7, the complete variable domain is GAGVSQSPRYKVAKRGQDVALRCDPISGHVSLFWYQQALGQGPEFLTYFQNEAQLDKSGLPSDRFFAERPEGSVSTLKIQRTQQEDSAVYLCASSLRDSYEQYFGPGTRLTVT.

CDR3 amino acids: CASSLSSGRAGNTGELFF. The DNA for the CDR3 is TGTGCCAGCAGCTTATCTAGCGGGAGGGCCGGAAACACCGGGGAGCTGTTTTTT. The genes are TRBV13 and TRBJ2-2; 12 bases map to TRBD2. V dropped 2 bases and J dropped 2; count of bases not matched to a gene: 6. CDR3 length equals 18 residues. The germline V gene has CDR1 PRHDT and CDR2 FYEKMQ (reference sequence).

This clone was observed once. V gene TRBV7-9 combines with J gene TRBJ2-1, with 8 bases that match TRBD1. The CDR3 is 12 amino acids. Trimming took 10 bases from V and 4 from J; bases not matched to a gene: 3. Germline values: CDR1 SEHNR, CDR2 FQNEAQ (reference sequence). The CDR3 bases are TGTGCCATGACAGGGGTGTACAATGAGCAGTTCTTC. It codes for CAMTGVYNEQFF.

V usage is TRBV4-1 and J usage is TRBJ2-7; 8 bases agree with TRBD2. V dropped 1 base and J dropped 3; count of bases not matched to a gene: 8. In germline, CDR1 is MGHRA, CDR2 YSYEKL. The CDR3 runs 16 residues. For the CDR3, the DNA is TGCGCCAGCAGCCAAGTCGGAGCGGGAGCATTCTACGAGCAGTACTTC. Amino acid sequence: CASSQVGAGAFYEQYF.

The J gene is TRBJ1-5, the V gene TRBV27; D might be TRBD1 (6 bases). Germline V CDR1 and CDR2: MNHEY, SMNVEV (reference sequence). This CDR3 contains 16 residues. Between the trimmed V and J ends, which lost 5 bases and 6 bases, there was a span of 20 bases. The CDR3: CASSPSGTRGSQPQHF. DNA of the CDR3: TGTGCCAGCAGTCCCTCCGGGACACGAGGAAGTCAGCCCCAGCATTTT.